Following are 5 T cell receptor beta chains from one sample sequenced in a study of T-cell reconstitution after alpha-beta-depleted transplantation in children. TCRbeta library preparation incorporated unique molecular identifiers. MiXCR, run by TCRdb on the PCR reads, gives a single entry per CDR3 protein. The sample has around 190,000 distinct CDR3 sequences; around 7% are singletons. The specimen comprised PBMCs, sampled before TCRalphabeta/CD19-depleted stem cell transplant. These receptor sequences come from a boy younger than 10 with acute lymphoblastic leukemia, due to receive a stem cell transplant.

This clonotype was detected only a few times. The chain is built from TRBV30 and TRBJ1-1; 7 bases are a match to TRBD1. V was pared by 7 bases and J by 13 bases, with 18 bases of the junction left unmatched. Per the germline V gene, CDR1 is GTSNPN and CDR2 is SVGIG (reference sequence). This CDR3 is built from 13 residues. CDR3 DNA sequence: TGTGCCTCCTCGGACCGCCCGAATTACAGGGGTTTCTTT. It codes for CASSDRPNYRGFF.

Here the CDR3 reads CASTWAVGLYEQYF. The CDR3 DNA reads as TGTGCCAGCACCTGGGCAGTTGGACTTTACGAGCAGTACTTC. The rearrangement links TRBV6-2 or TRBV6-3 to TRBJ2-7; a weak D match, TRBD2 (5 bases). Trimming took off 7 bases at V and 4 bases at J, with 17 bases between the two ends. The V gene's germline CDR1 is MNHEY and CDR2 SVGEGT. This CDR3 has 14 residues.

This clonotype has a count of ten or more. V gene TRBV20-1 combines with J gene TRBJ2-1; 10 nucleotides agree with TRBD2. V gave up 2 bases and J gave up 0 bases; unmatched junction bases: 10. This CDR3 contains 18 residues. Germline V lookup: CDR1 DFQATT, CDR2 SNEGSKA (reference sequence). Here the CDR3 DNA reads TGCAGTGCTAGATCCCCAAGGACTAGCGGTAGCTCCTACAATGAGCAGTTCTTC. Its protein is CSARSPRTSGSSYNEQFF.

The chain links TRBV7-2 to TRBJ1-1; D ambiguous. The CDR3 has 16 residues. V was shortened by 5 bases and J by 4 bases, with 20 bases between the two germline ends. Per germline, CDR1 SGHTA and CDR2 FQGNSA. The chain's CDR3 is CASSATLRSWGTEAFF. The CDR3 DNA reads TGTGCCAGCAGCGCTACGCTCCGGAGCTGGGGCACTGAAGCTTTCTTT.

About this clonotype: No conserved phenylalanine or tryptophan is present at the end of the CDR3, so a read error is the likely explanation. The limits of the CDR3 on the DNA are not certain, so only TCRdb's listed CDR3 is given. The V and J genes are TRBV6-2 or TRBV6-3 and TRBJ2-7; TRBD1, the table's D call, was not compared with the DNA. The germline gives CDR1 MNHEY, CDR2 SVGEGT. With termini counted, the CDR3 has 13 amino acids. The CDR3 loop is CASSSYHSGPKSI.